These 8 T cell receptor beta chains share one sample of origin, sequenced in a study of OX40 agonist ivuxolimab in advanced cancers. The data were produced by immunoSEQ multiplex PCR, yet TCRdb's version contains in-frame clones alone and is incomplete. This sample has roughly 74,000 clones; around 92% occur once, and the top ten carry over 8.5%. Sequencing used CD4+ or CD8+ T cells sorted from blood, obtained in a trial of the OX40 agonist ivuxolimab. The receptors stem from an adult with an advanced solid tumor such as melanoma, head and neck, liver or kidney cancer.

The chain uses TRBV27 and TRBJ2-5; no clear D. This CDR3 has 14 amino acids. The V gene's germline CDR1 is MNHEY and CDR2 SMNVEV (reference sequence). V was trimmed by 3 bases and J by 4 bases, leaving 12 bases between them. Written as DNA, the CDR3 is TGTGCCAGCAGTTTTTCGTTTTTGGGAGAGACCCAGTACTTC. Protein sequence: CASSFSFLGETQYF.

The chain links TRBV7-8 to TRBJ1-5; perhaps TRBD1 as D (6 bases). Germline CDR1 SGHVS, CDR2 FQNEAQ. Trimming pared 4 bases from V and 4 bases from J, leaving 11 bases between. This CDR3 comprises 14 residues. The CDR3 loop is CASSWDINNQPQHF. The CDR3 nucleotides are TGTGCCAGCAGCTGGGACATAAATAATCAGCCCCAGCATTTT.

The rearrangement uses TRBV6-4 and TRBJ1-1; TRBD1 is a possible D gene (6 bases). V dropped 4 bases and J dropped 1 base, with 10 bases sitting between them. The CDR3 is 14 residues long. Germline CDR1 reads MRHNA; CDR2 reads SNTAGT. Written as DNA, the CDR3 is TGTGCCAGCAGTGCGGAGGGACAGAACACTGAAGCTTTCTTT. This encodes CASSAEGQNTEAFF.

Turning to this clone: The same CDR3 is also encoded by other DNA sequences in this sample. The chain links TRBV6-1 to TRBJ2-5; 7 nucleotides agree with TRBD1. The V and J ends lost 3 bases and 3 bases, in that order; junction bases with no gene match: 4. Germline V gene sequence: CDR1 MNHNS, CDR2 SASEGT. This CDR3 has 14 amino acids. The CDR3 DNA follows: TGTGCCAGCAGTGAGGAGCAGGGGGAAGAGACCCAGTACTTC. Translating gives CASSEEQGEETQYF.

This clone came up once. The genes are TRBV19 and TRBJ2-7; D gene ambiguous. CDR1 LNHDA and CDR2 SQIVND come from the germline V gene (reference sequence). Trimming cost V 5 bases and J 3 bases, with 8 bases left between them. CDR3 length: 12 residues. CDR3 bases: TGTGCCAGTAGTCCTGGGAACTACGAGCAGTACTTC. Its protein is CASSPGNYEQYF.

The chain links TRBV29-1 to TRBJ1-2; tentatively, D is TRBD1 (5 bases). The CDR3 runs 12 residues. Germline-derived CDR1 and CDR2 are SQVTM and ANQGSEA. The V end was cut by 5 bases, the J end by 6 bases, with 13 bases between. The CDR3 coding sequence is TGCAGCGTTTTCAGGGAAAGGAATGGCTACACCTTC. This codes for CSVFRERNGYTF.

The chain carries TRBV5-5 and TRBJ2-1, with 12 bases fitting TRBD2. The CDR3 covers 15 residues. Germline CDR1 is SGHKS and CDR2 is YYEKEE (reference sequence). Trimming cost V 4 bases and J 9 bases; bases outside gene matches: 8. The CDR3 protein is CASSPLAGGPVEQFF. CDR3 DNA: TGTGCCAGCAGCCCCCTAGCGGGGGGGCCCGTTGAGCAGTTCTTC.

The rearrangement joins TRBV7-9 to TRBJ2-4, with TRBD2 matching over 12 bases. The CDR3 has 17 amino acids. The germline gives CDR1 SEHNR, CDR2 FQNEAQ (reference sequence). J was trimmed by 5 bases and V by 4 bases; bases with no gene match: 9. CDR3 sequence reads: CASSYGLAGMRENIQYF. The CDR3 nucleotides are TGTGCCAGCAGCTACGGACTAGCGGGGATGCGTGAAAACATTCAGTACTTC.